Shown below are 6 T cell receptor beta chains from a single sample sequenced in a study of monozygotic twins with cystic fibrosis. TCRdb's copy holds only in-frame clones and misses some; the assay was immunoSEQ multiplex PCR. This sample has approximately 21,000 clones, with approximately 90% found just once. Specimen: blood. The receptors here all came from a woman aged 25 to 45 with cystic fibrosis.

This rearrangement joins TRBV2 to TRBJ2-7; no clear D. CDR3 length: 15 residues. From germline, CDR1 is SNHLY and CDR2 FYNNEI. Deletions cut 0 bases from V and 5 bases from J, with 14 bases between. The CDR3 here is CASSEARNRRDEQYF. CDR3 DNA sequence: TGTGCCAGCAGTGAAGCGCGTAATCGTCGGGACGAGCAGTACTTC.

This clone was picked up one time. The chain recombines TRBV4-1 with TRBJ2-4; D is uncertain. The CDR3 has 16 residues. Germline assignment: CDR1 MGHRA and CDR2 YSYEKL. Trimming removed 0 bases at V and 1 base at J, with 10 bases between. The CDR3, as DNA: TGCGCCAGCAGCCAAGAAGGGCTGGGGGCCAAAAACATTCAGTACTTC. This encodes CASSQEGLGAKNIQYF.

V and J are TRBV6-5 and TRBJ2-7; D is perhaps TRBD2 (6 bases). With 0 bases removed from V and 4 bases from J, the gap between germline ends came to 7 bases. Germline V gene sequence: CDR1 MNHEY, CDR2 SVGAGI. CDR3 size: 13 residues. Written as DNA, the CDR3 is TGTGCCAGCAGTTACTCGGAGGGGTACGAGCAGTACTTC. This encodes CASSYSEGYEQYF.

As for this clone: In the same sample, other DNA sequences code for this CDR3. J is TRBJ2-1 and V is TRBV4-3, with TRBD2 identical over 9 bases. The CDR3 spans 17 residues. J gave up 2 bases and V 0 bases, and 5 bases lay outside the gene matches. Germline V gene lookup returns CDR1 LGHNA and CDR2 YSLEER. CDR3 loop: CASSQDRASGAYNEQFF. The DNA of the CDR3 is TGCGCCAGCAGCCAAGATCGGGCTAGCGGGGCCTACAATGAGCAGTTCTTC.

The chain links TRBV27 to TRBJ2-7, with D maybe TRBD1 (6 bases). Germline values: CDR1 MNHEY, CDR2 SMNVEV (reference sequence). The CDR3 length is 16 residues. V was clipped by 2 bases and J by 0 bases, with 14 bases between them. CDR3: CASSLGWGLHSYEQYF. DNA of the CDR3: TGTGCCAGCAGTTTAGGTTGGGGGCTCCACTCCTACGAGCAGTACTTC.

This sequence joins TRBV9 and TRBJ2-7, with 8 bases fitting TRBD1. The CDR3 has 14 amino acids. CDR1 is SGDLS, CDR2 YYNGEE, per germline. V shed 4 bases, J shed 4 bases, and the junction held 7 bases outside the gene matches. The CDR3 region is CASSPRTGKYEQYF. CDR3 nucleotides: TGTGCCAGCAGCCCCCGGACAGGGAAGTACGAGCAGTACTTC.